This is a list of T cell receptor beta chains from one sample in a study of T cells in Graves' hyperthyroidism and ophthalmopathy. TCRdb re-called the multiplex PCR reads through MiXCR, storing one row per CDR3 protein. Here the sample spans fewer than 700,000 distinct CDR3 sequences, 17% being singletons. Sequenced material: blood. The receptors derive from a woman aged 18-29 years with Graves' ophthalmopathy. Each CDR3 is given with its conserved first and last residue. A D gene is named only where the DNA matches it firmly. Clone size is shown for a subset of rows, as once, few, many or a class of expanded clone.

V gene: TRBV2; clone size: many; J gene: TRBJ2-2; D gene: TRBD2; CDR3 protein: CASSEPLAVNTGELFF; CDR3 DNA: TGTGCCAGCAGTGAACCCCTAGCGGTGAACACCGGGGAGCTGTTTTTT
V gene: TRBV6-1; clone size: many; J gene: TRBJ1-1; D gene: .; CDR3 protein: CASRPGGSNTEAFF; CDR3 DNA: TGTGCCAGCAGACCCGGGGGGTCGAACACTGAAGCTTTCTTT
V gene: TRBV5-1; clone size: .; J gene: TRBJ1-6; D gene: .; CDR3 protein: CASSLAGASSANSPLHF; CDR3 DNA: TGTGCCAGCAGCTTGGCGGGGGCCAGCTCAGCTAATTCACCCCTCCACTTT
V gene: TRBV30; clone size: few; J gene: TRBJ2-3; D gene: .; CDR3 protein: CAWSGPVASHTDTQYF; CDR3 DNA: TGTGCCTGGAGCGGACCCGTAGCGAGCCACACAGATACGCAGTATTTT
V gene: TRBV28; clone size: many; J gene: TRBJ2-7; D gene: .; CDR3 protein: CASSLGQGNYEQYF; CDR3 DNA: TGTGCCAGCAGTTTAGGCCAGGGCAACTACGAGCAGTACTTC
V gene: TRBV27; clone size: many; J gene: TRBJ2-3; D gene: TRBD2; CDR3 protein: CASSLWSSGRAGTDTQYF; CDR3 DNA: TGTGCCAGCAGTTTGTGGTCTAGCGGGAGGGCCGGAACAGATACGCAGTATTTT
V gene: TRBV6-1; clone size: few; J gene: TRBJ2-7; D gene: TRBD2; CDR3 protein: CASSLAGDGEQYF; CDR3 DNA: TGTGCCAGCAGTCTAGCGGGGGACGGCGAGCAGTACTTC
V gene: TRBV11-2; clone size: many; J gene: TRBJ2-3; D gene: TRBD2; CDR3 protein: CASRRGLAGPITDTQYF; CDR3 DNA: TGTGCCAGCAGGCGCGGACTAGCGGGACCGATAACAGATACGCAGTATTTT
V gene: TRBV6-1; clone size: many; J gene: TRBJ1-1; D gene: TRBD1; CDR3 protein: CASSTAMAGGTEAFF; CDR3 DNA: TGTGCCAGCAGTACCGCAATGGCAGGGGGCACTGAAGCTTTCTTT
V gene: TRBV30; clone size: many; J gene: TRBJ1-1; D gene: .; CDR3 protein: CAWRGVEAFF; CDR3 DNA: TGTGCCTGGAGAGGAGTGGAAGCTTTCTTT
V gene: TRBV5-1; clone size: .; J gene: TRBJ2-2; D gene: TRBD2; CDR3 protein: CASSASGRRDTGELFF; CDR3 DNA: TGCGCCAGCAGCGCGTCCGGGAGGCGGGACACCGGGGAGCTGTTTTTT
V gene: TRBV13; clone size: many; J gene: TRBJ1-2; D gene: TRBD1; CDR3 protein: CASSDDRADGYTF; CDR3 DNA: TGTGCCAGCAGCGACGACAGGGCTGATGGCTACACCTTC
V gene: TRBV18; clone size: .; J gene: TRBJ2-1; D gene: .; CDR3 protein: CASSPGSDYNEQFF; CDR3 DNA: TGTGCCAGCTCACCAGGGTCCGACTACAATGAGCAGTTCTTC
V gene: TRBV11-3; clone size: few; J gene: TRBJ2-5; D gene: .; CDR3 protein: CASSGSRRKETQYF; CDR3 DNA: TGTGCCAGCAGCGGGAGCAGGAGAAAAGAGACCCAGTACTTC
V gene: TRBV19; clone size: .; J gene: TRBJ2-5; D gene: .; CDR3 protein: CASSITVVETQYF; CDR3 DNA: TGTGCCAGTAGTATTACCGTCGTCGAGACCCAGTACTTC
V gene: TRBV2; clone size: many; J gene: TRBJ1-2; D gene: .; CDR3 protein: CASRATETYGYTF; CDR3 DNA: TGTGCCAGCAGAGCGACAGAAACCTATGGCTACACCTTC
V gene: TRBV28; clone size: many; J gene: TRBJ2-1; D gene: .; CDR3 protein: CASSPSSYNEQFF; CDR3 DNA: TGTGCCAGCAGTCCCAGCTCCTACAATGAGCAGTTCTTC
V gene: TRBV19; clone size: many; J gene: TRBJ2-5; D gene: TRBD2; CDR3 protein: CASSIVAGETQYF; CDR3 DNA: TGTGCCAGTAGTATAGTAGCGGGAGAGACCCAGTACTTC
V gene: TRBV5-1; clone size: many; J gene: TRBJ1-6; D gene: .; CDR3 protein: CASSSSTGSRNSPLHF; CDR3 DNA: TGCGCCAGCAGCTCTAGTACAGGGTCGCGTAATTCACCCCTCCACTTT
V gene: TRBV4-1; clone size: .; J gene: TRBJ1-1; D gene: .; CDR3 protein: CASSQEVTGKGTEAFF; CDR3 DNA: TGCGCCAGCAGCCAAGAAGTCACAGGCAAAGGTACTGAAGCTTTCTTT
V gene: TRBV2; clone size: many; J gene: TRBJ1-2; D gene: TRBD1; CDR3 protein: CASQGTDYDYGYTF; CDR3 DNA: TGTGCCAGCCAGGGGACAGACTATGACTATGGCTACACCTTC
V gene: TRBV28; clone size: many; J gene: TRBJ1-3; D gene: .; CDR3 protein: CASSPRESSGNTIYF; CDR3 DNA: TGTGCCAGCAGTCCCAGAGAAAGCTCTGGAAACACCATATATTTT
V gene: TRBV19; clone size: .; J gene: TRBJ1-5; D gene: .; CDR3 protein: CASSPLPGQTIRLSNQPQHF; CDR3 DNA: TGTGCCAGTAGCCCCTTACCGGGTCAAACAATTCGGCTCAGCAATCAGCCCCAGCATTTT
V gene: TRBV25-1; clone size: few; J gene: TRBJ2-7; D gene: .; CDR3 protein: CASSEPGGTHEQYF; CDR3 DNA: TGTGCCAGCAGTGAACCGGGTGGGACCCACGAGCAGTACTTC
V gene: TRBV20-1; clone size: .; J gene: TRBJ1-1; D gene: .; CDR3 protein: CSARTSDRQEAFF; CDR3 DNA: TGCAGTGCTAGAACTTCCGACAGACAAGAAGCTTTCTTT
V gene: TRBV28; clone size: many; J gene: TRBJ1-5; D gene: .; CDR3 protein: CASMLGNQPQHF; CDR3 DNA: TGTGCCAGCATGCTGGGGAATCAGCCCCAGCATTTT
V gene: TRBV20-1; clone size: many; J gene: TRBJ1-2; D gene: .; CDR3 protein: CSAPGSEGYTF; CDR3 DNA: TGCAGTGCCCCAGGGTCGGAGGGCTACACCTTC
V gene: TRBV10-2; clone size: many; J gene: TRBJ2-7; D gene: .; CDR3 protein: CASSRDSAYEQYF; CDR3 DNA: TGCGCCAGCAGCCGGGACTCGGCCTACGAGCAGTACTTC
V gene: TRBV5-1; clone size: many; J gene: TRBJ1-3; D gene: .; CDR3 protein: CASSLGPGTGNTIYF; CDR3 DNA: TGCGCCAGCAGCTTGGGGCCGGGGACTGGAAACACCATATATTTT
V gene: TRBV20-1; clone size: many; J gene: TRBJ1-1; D gene: .; CDR3 protein: CSASRREAFF; CDR3 DNA: TGCAGTGCTAGTCGCAGAGAAGCTTTCTTT
V gene: TRBV12-3/TRBV12-4; clone size: few; J gene: TRBJ2-6; D gene: .; CDR3 protein: CASSRGTESSGANVLTF; CDR3 DNA: TGTGCCAGCTCGCGAGGGACCGAGAGCTCTGGGGCCAACGTCCTGACTTTC
V gene: TRBV18; clone size: few; J gene: TRBJ1-1; D gene: .; CDR3 protein: CASSTKPREITEAFF; CDR3 DNA: TGTGCCAGCTCCACAAAACCTAGGGAAATCACTGAAGCTTTCTTT
V gene: TRBV14; clone size: few; J gene: TRBJ2-1; D gene: .; CDR3 protein: CASSQGTGIQLFNEQFF; CDR3 DNA: TGTGCCAGCAGCCAAGGAACAGGTATACAGCTTTTCAATGAGCAGTTCTTC
V gene: TRBV29-1; clone size: few; J gene: TRBJ2-7; D gene: TRBD1; CDR3 protein: CSAKRQGAPEQYF; CDR3 DNA: TGCAGCGCAAAACGACAGGGGGCTCCCGAGCAGTACTTC
V gene: TRBV24-1; clone size: .; J gene: TRBJ2-6; D gene: .; CDR3 protein: CATRGEGANVLTF; CDR3 DNA: TGTGCCACCCGTGGGGAAGGGGCCAACGTCCTGACTTTC
V gene: TRBV18; clone size: many; J gene: TRBJ1-1; D gene: .; CDR3 protein: CASSPIGQNTEAFF; CDR3 DNA: TGTGCCAGCTCACCTATTGGACAGAACACTGAAGCTTTCTTT
V gene: TRBV30; clone size: many; J gene: TRBJ2-3; D gene: .; CDR3 protein: CAWSVWGTDTQYF; CDR3 DNA: TGTGCCTGGAGTGTATGGGGGACAGATACGCAGTATTTT
V gene: TRBV20-1; clone size: many; J gene: TRBJ2-7; D gene: TRBD1; CDR3 protein: CSARTIRDSYEQYF; CDR3 DNA: TGCAGTGCTAGAACTATCCGGGACAGTTACGAGCAGTACTTC
V gene: TRBV5-6; clone size: many; J gene: TRBJ1-2; D gene: .; CDR3 protein: CASSLGRSNYGYTF; CDR3 DNA: TGTGCCAGCAGCTTGGGCAGATCTAACTATGGCTACACCTTC
V gene: TRBV12-3/TRBV12-4; clone size: many; J gene: TRBJ2-1; D gene: .; CDR3 protein: CASRSEPGAGNEQFF; CDR3 DNA: TGTGCCAGCAGATCTGAGCCAGGGGCGGGCAATGAGCAGTTCTTC
V gene: TRBV11-2; clone size: many; J gene: TRBJ2-7; D gene: TRBD1; CDR3 protein: CAQLRGTGDYEQYF; CDR3 DNA: TGTGCCCAACTCCGCGGGACAGGGGACTACGAGCAGTACTTC
V gene: TRBV7-6; clone size: .; J gene: TRBJ2-7; D gene: .; CDR3 protein: CASSLRVVDEQYF; CDR3 DNA: TGTGCCAGCAGTCTTAGAGTCGTCGACGAGCAGTACTTC
V gene: TRBV27; clone size: few; J gene: TRBJ1-2; D gene: .; CDR3 protein: CASSLSDPGEGYTF; CDR3 DNA: TGTGCCAGCAGTTTATCGGACCCAGGGGAAGGCTACACCTTC
V gene: TRBV12-3/TRBV12-4; clone size: many; J gene: TRBJ2-3; D gene: .; CDR3 protein: CASTLEAGSTDTQYF; CDR3 DNA: TGTGCCAGCACTTTAGAGGCAGGGAGCACAGATACGCAGTATTTT